The 23 T cell receptor beta chains below were found in one sample sequenced in a study of T cell repertoires in cytomegalovirus infection. TCRdb analysed the reads with MiXCR anew, one entry per CDR3 protein. The table lists about 260,000 distinct CDR3 sequences, roughly 13% of them singletons. Sequencing was performed on PBMCs. These receptor sequences come from a human donor in good health (CMV status not recorded). Some clones in this sample may be carry-over from other donors' samples.

A few counts support this clonotype. The chain joins TRBV7-9 to TRBJ2-3, with D possibly TRBD1 on 7 matching bases. This CDR3 is built from 15 residues. CDR1 and CDR2 (germline): SEHNR, FQNEAQ (reference sequence). Trimming pared 6 bases from V and 8 bases from J, leaving 21 bases between. CDR3 region: CASRYTGASVGTQYF. The CDR3, as DNA: TGTGCCAGCAGATATACAGGGGCTAGCGTGGGTACGCAGTATTTT.

This clonotype was found many times. J is TRBJ1-1 and V is TRBV20-1; D remains ambiguous. V was clipped by 0 bases and J by 1 base, with 12 bases between them. Germline CDR1 DFQATT, CDR2 SNEGSKA (reference sequence). CDR3 size: 15 residues. CDR3 sequence: CSARDRLAANTEAFF. CDR3 DNA: TGCAGTGCTAGAGATCGGCTGGCGGCGAACACTGAAGCTTTCTTT.

This clonotype was seen ten or more times. The chain employs TRBV7-2 and TRBJ1-1, with 7 bases that match TRBD1. The ends lost 5 bases at V and 1 base at J; junction bases unmatched: 4. The CDR3 covers 14 residues. The germline gives CDR1 SGHTA, CDR2 FQGNSA. CDR3 sequence (DNA): TGTGCCAGCAGCCTCGACAGGGCGAACACTGAAGCTTTCTTT. Translating gives CASSLDRANTEAFF.

This rearrangement joins TRBV5-6 to TRBJ2-3, with 8 bases that match TRBD1. Germline V gene sequence: CDR1 SGHDT, CDR2 YYEEEE. This CDR3 is 16 amino acids long. The J segment lost 0 bases and the V segment lost 3 bases, leaving 6 bases of the junction unmatched. CDR3 bases: TGTGCCAGCAGCTGGAGGACAGGGCATAGCACAGATACGCAGTATTTT. Translated: CASSWRTGHSTDTQYF.

This clonotype was found many times. The chain carries TRBV6-6 and TRBJ1-5; D not resolved. Germline V gives CDR1 MNHNY, CDR2 SVGAGI (reference sequence). Trimming took 3 bases from V and 4 from J, leaving 4 bases between them. CDR3 length: 12 residues. CDR3 nucleotide sequence: TGTGCCAGCAGTTATCAAAATCAGCCCCAGCATTTT. Its translation: CASSYQNQPQHF.

This clonotype was counted ten times or more. V usage is TRBV12-3 or TRBV12-4 and J usage is TRBJ2-2; D is unresolved. The CDR3 loop spans 13 amino acids. Trimming took 3 bases from V and 7 from J, leaving 9 bases between them. The CDR3 region has the DNA TGTGCCAGCAGTTTGGCGGAAGGCGGGGAGCTGTTTTTT. Translating it yields CASSLAEGGELFF.

The chain employs TRBV14 and TRBJ1-1; D not resolved. The germline V gene has CDR1 SGHDN and CDR2 FVKESK. The CDR3 runs to 15 residues. The V and J ends lost 0 bases and 10 bases respectively, with 18 bases between them. The CDR3 DNA sequence: TGTGCCAGCAGCCAAGACCTTATCGGAGGCCGGGGAGCTTTCTTT. Residues: CASSQDLIGGRGAFF.

This clonotype came up many times. The rearrangement joins TRBV7-2 to TRBJ2-5; D gene unclear. The CDR3 consists of 12 residues. From germline, CDR1 is SGHTA and CDR2 FQGNSA. Trimming left V 1 base short and J 7 bases short, with 7 bases between. The CDR3 sequence: CASSLGLGTQYF. The CDR3 DNA is TGTGCCAGCAGCTTAGGCTTGGGGACCCAGTACTTC. Full variable domain (missing parts from reference TRBV7-2 and TRBJ2-5): GAGVSQSPSNKVTEKGKDVELRCDPISGHTALYWYRQSLGQGLEFLIYFQGNSAPDKSGLPSDRFSAERTGGSVSTLTIQRTQQEDSAVYLCASSLGLGTQYFGPGTRLLVL.

CDR3 DNA sequence: TGCGCCAGCAGCCAAAAGGGACCTAATGAAAAACTGTTTTTT. The encoded protein is CASSQKGPNEKLFF. The genes are TRBV4-1 and TRBJ1-4; TRBD1 is a possible D gene (5 bases). The germline V gene has CDR1 MGHRA and CDR2 YSYEKL. With 2 bases removed from V and 3 bases from J, the gap between germline ends came to 7 bases. The CDR3 spans 14 residues.

This clonotype was observed a few times. The chain carries TRBV7-2 and TRBJ2-7; 8 nucleotides line up with TRBD2. Germline loops: CDR1 SGHTA, CDR2 FQGNSA. J gave up 7 bases and V 6 bases, and 11 bases lay outside the gene matches. The CDR3 extends over 14 amino acids. Here the CDR3 reads CASSQAGAVGEQYF. CDR3 DNA sequence: TGTGCCAGCAGTCAAGCGGGAGCGGTTGGGGAGCAGTACTTC.

A note on this clonotype: A much larger clone differs by one base, so this may be a read error. This rearrangement joins TRBV7-9 to TRBJ2-5; D is undetermined. The CDR3 runs 13 residues. Between the trimmed V and J ends, which lost 0 bases and 10 bases, there was a span of 12 bases. CDR1 and CDR2 from the germline V gene are SEHNR and FQNEAQ (reference sequence). The CDR3 loop reads CASSLAEKRLQYF. CDR3 DNA sequence: TGTGCCAGCAGCTTAGCCGAAAAGAGACTCCAGTACTTC.

As for this clonotype: A read error is possible here, since a much larger clone lies one base away. The V and J genes are TRBV5-6 and TRBJ2-5; 13 bases map to TRBD2. This CDR3 contains 15 residues. With V trimmed by 7 bases and J by 5 bases, 8 bases remained unmatched. CDR1 SGHDT and CDR2 YYEEEE come from the germline V gene. Here the CDR3 reads CASGKGLAGLETQYF. CDR3 bases: TGTGCCAGCGGCAAGGGACTAGCGGGACTGGAGACCCAGTACTTC.

There are a few counts of this clonotype. The V and J genes are TRBV7-9 and TRBJ2-7; D is ambiguous. The V gene's germline CDR1 is SEHNR and CDR2 FQNEAQ (reference sequence). Trimming pared 7 bases from V and 3 bases from J, leaving 4 bases between. The CDR3 has 10 residues. CDR3 sequence (DNA): TGTGCCAGCATGGGCTACGAGCAGTACTTC. Translated, it gives CASMGYEQYF.

The V call is TRBV20-1, the J call TRBJ1-1, with 8 bases matching TRBD1. Germline CDR1 is DFQATT and CDR2 is SNEGSKA (reference sequence). V lost 4 bases and J lost 2; bases outside the gene matches: 3. CDR3 size: 13 residues. The CDR3 bases are TGCAGTGCTATACAGGGGGGTAACACTGAAGCTTTCTTT. It yields the protein CSAIQGGNTEAFF.

There are many counts of this clonotype. The gene calls are TRBV7-2 and TRBJ2-7; 7 bases line up with TRBD1. The CDR3 is made up of 15 amino acids. Germline CDR1 SGHTA, CDR2 FQGNSA. V trimming: 3 bases; J trimming: 2 bases; junction bases outside the gene matches: 7. CDR3: CASSFFVGTAYEQYF. The CDR3 region has the DNA TGTGCCAGCAGCTTTTTCGTCGGGACAGCCTACGAGCAGTACTTC.

This clonotype was found a few times. The chain joins TRBV7-2 to TRBJ2-3, with D possibly being TRBD1 (6 bases). Germline loops: CDR1 SGHTA, CDR2 FQGNSA. This CDR3 is 14 amino acids long. The ends were cut back, 6 bases at V and 6 bases at J, with 16 bases in the middle. The CDR3: CASRQGQPTDTQYF. In nucleotides, the CDR3 is TGTGCCAGCAGACAGGGCCAACCCACGGATACGCAGTATTTT. Looking up the rest from reference TRBV7-2 and TRBJ2-3 gives the full variable domain: GAGVSQSPSNKVTEKGKDVELRCDPISGHTALYWYRQSLGQGLEFLIYFQGNSAPDKSGLPSDRFSAERTGGSVSTLTIQRTQQEDSAVYLCASRQGQPTDTQYFGPGTRLTVL.

The rearrangement uses TRBV4-1 and TRBJ2-7, with 10 bases matching TRBD1. The CDR3 runs 15 residues. Germline V gives CDR1 MGHRA, CDR2 YSYEKL. The junction had 6 bases not matched to a gene; V was cut back by 2 bases and J by 5 bases. The CDR3 DNA sequence: TGCGCCAGCAGCCAACATTCCGGGACAGGGGACGAGCAGTACTTC. It yields the protein CASSQHSGTGDEQYF.

This chain joins TRBV25-1 and TRBJ1-4; possibly TRBD1 for D (5 bases). This CDR3 has 19 residues. The germline V gene encodes CDR1 MGHDK and CDR2 SYGVNS. The V end was cut by 0 bases, the J end by 5 bases, with 22 bases between. CDR3 coding DNA: TGTGCCAGCAGTGAATATACGGGGGTCGGGAGAGGGAACAATGAAAAACTGTTTTTT. Translation gives CASSEYTGVGRGNNEKLFF.

This clonotype was observed a few times. CDR3 sequence (DNA): TGCAGTGCTAGAGACCCGAATGTCTATACTGAAGCTTTCTTT. Protein product: CSARDPNVYTEAFF. This chain uses TRBV20-1 with TRBJ1-1; D not certain. From germline, CDR1 is DFQATT and CDR2 SNEGSKA (reference sequence). The CDR3 loop spans 14 amino acids. The V end lost 0 bases, the J end lost 5 bases, and 13 bases lay between the germline ends.

This clonotype showed up just a few times. V is TRBV5-1 and J is TRBJ2-7; D tentatively fits TRBD1 or TRBD2 (5 bases each). This CDR3 comprises 15 residues. The V end was cut by 2 bases, the J end by 0 bases, with 12 bases between. Germline-derived CDR1 and CDR2 are SGHRS and YFSETQ. The CDR3 nucleotides read TGCGCCAGCAGCTTCGGGACGTTTAACTCCTACGAGCAGTACTTC. The encoded protein is CASSFGTFNSYEQYF.

The genes are TRBV4-2 and TRBJ1-3, with D possibly being TRBD1 (5 bases). Trimming took off 0 bases at V and 4 bases at J, with 13 bases between the two ends. CDR3 length: 16 amino acids. Germline V gene data show CDR1 as LGHNA and CDR2 as YNFKEQ. CDR3 in DNA: TGTGCCAGCAGCCAAGATCAGTCAGGGCTCGGAAACACCATATATTTT. Translating it yields CASSQDQSGLGNTIYF.

This clonotype appeared many times. This chain joins TRBV7-2 and TRBJ2-1; D may be TRBD1 or TRBD2 (5 bases each). Trimming took off 1 base at V and 4 bases at J, with 11 bases between the two ends. The CDR3 contains 15 residues. CDR1 is SGHTA, CDR2 FQGNSA, per germline. The CDR3 DNA reads as TGTGCCAGCAGCTTAGAGGGGACCCCTTACAATGAGCAGTTCTTC. It yields the protein CASSLEGTPYNEQFF.

The rearrangement uses TRBV6-6 and TRBJ2-3, with unresolved D. Trimming shortened V by 7 bases and J by 2 bases, and 13 bases separated the two germline ends. This CDR3 is built from 14 residues. In germline, CDR1 is MNHNY, CDR2 SVGAGI (reference sequence). This CDR3 reads CASTNTFYTDTQYF. CDR3 sequence (DNA): TGTGCCAGCACCAACACGTTCTACACAGATACGCAGTATTTT.